The subject of this entry is one T cell receptor (beta chain). What it recognizes is unknown. These data originate in a study of T-cell memory formation after mild COVID-19. TCRdb re-called the 5' RACE reads through MiXCR, storing one row per CDR3 protein. The sample has more than 300,000 distinct CDR3 sequences, roughly 13% seen once. Study-wide points: Several responding clones turned up in pre-infection memory, indicating that cross-reactive memory may have taken part.

The CDR3 has 13 amino acids. J gave up 8 bases and V 0 bases, and 4 bases lay outside the gene matches. The clonotype originates from a man aged 18 to 30 who had mild COVID-19 (a few samples of this study predate the infection). Cell type and time point are not known. What was sequenced was PBMCs or a T cell subset sorted from them (not recorded which). V gene TRBV12-3 or TRBV12-4 combines with J gene TRBJ2-7; 7 bases are a match to TRBD2. The CDR3 is CASSLARGIQQYF. Here the CDR3 DNA reads TGTGCCAGCAGTTTAGCGCGGGGGATCCAGCAGTACTTC.